The 16 T cell receptor beta chains given below trace back to one sample, sequenced in a study of blood T cell repertoires in COVID-19 (dated by TCRdb to the early 2020s). Libraries were made using the immunoSEQ multiplex PCR assay. As stored in TCRdb, this immuneACCESS dataset retains in-frame rearrangements with V and J assigned. A fraction of the clones does not appear; measured against another copy, unresolved V genes explain less than half of the discrepancy, and the remainder lacks a known reason. Present in this sample are a few hundred thousand clones, 70% to 90% of which were seen just once. The ten biggest clones cover less than 2.5% of the sample. The sequencing sample was made of PBMCs or T cells enriched from blood (not recorded which). The source of these receptors is a man in his thirties or forties who had recovered from COVID-19.

V gene TRBV5-1 combines with J gene TRBJ2-5; TRBD2 matches 10 bases. The CDR3 has 17 residues. Germline-derived CDR1 and CDR2 are SGHRS and YFSETQ. Unmatched junction bases numbered 13, after V lost 3 bases and J lost 5 bases. The CDR3 coding sequence is TGCGCCAGCAGCTCCGCAATAGCGGGGGGCTATAGGGAGACCCAGTACTTC. Protein sequence: CASSSAIAGGYRETQYF.

The chain links TRBV2 to TRBJ2-7, with TRBD1 as a possible D gene (7 bases). The V gene lost 7 bases and the J gene lost 6 bases, with 16 bases spanning the gap. CDR1 and CDR2 from the germline V gene are SNHLY and FYNNEI. The CDR3 length is 13 residues. This chain's CDR3 is CASKGVQGGEQYF. The CDR3 DNA sequence: TGTGCCAGCAAGGGAGTCCAGGGGGGCGAGCAGTACTTC.

The chain couples TRBV11-2 to TRBJ1-6; no definite D call. CDR1 and CDR2 from the germline V gene are SGHAT and FQNNGV. This CDR3 contains 12 residues. V gave up 1 base and J gave up 9 bases, with 4 bases separating them. This chain's CDR3 is CASSLASSPLHF. The DNA for the CDR3 is TGTGCCAGCAGCTTAGCTAGTTCACCCCTCCACTTT.

This clone was observed a few times. The gene calls are TRBV7-2 and TRBJ2-1, with 11 positions matching TRBD2. CDR1 and CDR2 from the germline V gene are SGHTA and FQGNSA. The CDR3 loop spans 15 amino acids. Germline trimming cut 3 bases from V and 9 bases from J; bases unmatched to any gene: 7. Here the CDR3 reads CASSFSGGAAVEQFF. Written as DNA, the CDR3 is TGTGCCAGCAGCTTTAGCGGGGGGGCCGCGGTTGAGCAGTTCTTC.

The rearrangement links TRBV7-9 to TRBJ2-7; maybe TRBD2 (6 bases). Trimming pared 1 base from V and 0 bases from J, leaving 13 bases between. Germline V gene lookup returns CDR1 SEHNR and CDR2 FQNEAQ (reference sequence). This CDR3 spans 16 amino acids. Written as DNA, the CDR3 is TGTGCCAGCAGCTTAGTTGGAGGGTATAGCTCCTACGAGCAGTACTTC. The encoded protein is CASSLVGGYSSYEQYF.

This chain joins TRBV5-1 and TRBJ1-2, with D unresolved. Per the germline V gene, CDR1 is SGHRS and CDR2 is YFSETQ. There are 15 residues in the CDR3. Trimming removed 1 base at V and 2 bases at J, with 12 bases between. CDR3 in DNA: TGCGCCAGCAGCTTGTCGGCGAGGGCGAACTATGGCTACACCTTC. Its translation: CASSLSARANYGYTF.

V is TRBV19 and J is TRBJ1-2; 7 bases map to TRBD1. Germline CDR1 and CDR2: LNHDA and SQIVND (reference sequence). Trimming at V came to 1 base and at J to 5 bases, leaving 7 bases not matched to a gene. The CDR3 spans 15 residues. The CDR3 DNA follows: TGTGCCAGTAGTATAGGTAGGGGGCTGAATTATGGCTACACCTTC. It codes for CASSIGRGLNYGYTF.

This clone was seen a few times. This chain joins TRBV10-2 and TRBJ1-3; TRBD1 matches at 7 bases. Looked up from germline, CDR1 is WSHSY and CDR2 is SAAADI. The CDR3 sequence is 15 residues long. J lost 0 bases, V lost 6 bases, and 5 bases had no gene match. CDR3 coding DNA: TGCGCCAGCAGGCGAGGGACAGCCTCTGGAAACACCATATATTTT. Its protein product is CASRRGTASGNTIYF.

This clone was seen only a few times. The V call is TRBV6-2 or TRBV6-3, the J call TRBJ2-7; TRBD1 aligns across 8 bases. V dropped 4 bases and J dropped 7; count of bases not matched to a gene: 9. This CDR3 has 14 residues. Germline CDR1 MNHEY, CDR2 SVGEGT. The CDR3 region has the DNA TGTGCCAGCAGTTCGAATCAGGGGGCGCGTGAGCAGTACTTC. Its translation is CASSSNQGAREQYF.

The chain has TRBV24-1 and TRBJ1-1, with D hard to call. The CDR3 extends over 14 amino acids. Trimming removed 1 base at V and 11 bases at J, with 16 bases between. Per germline, CDR1 KGHDR and CDR2 SFDVKD. The CDR3 DNA reads TGTGCCACCAGTGATTTAGGAAGAGGGAGCGGCGCTTTCTTT. This codes for CATSDLGRGSGAFF.

About this clone: This CDR3 is also generated by other DNA sequences in the sample. This chain uses TRBV9 with TRBJ2-5; possible D gene TRBD2, 5 bases. V dropped 0 bases and J dropped 2 bases, with 5 bases sitting between them. The CDR3 length is 13 residues. Looked up from germline, CDR1 is SGDLS and CDR2 is YYNGEE. The CDR3 loop reads CASSVGLQETQYF. In nucleotides, the CDR3 is TGTGCCAGCAGCGTAGGACTACAAGAGACCCAGTACTTC.

The chain couples TRBV5-4 to TRBJ1-1; 8 nucleotides align to TRBD1. Per the germline V gene, CDR1 is SGHNT and CDR2 is YYREEE (reference sequence). The CDR3 spans 14 residues. The trim removed 0 bases at V and 5 bases at J, leaving 3 bases unmatched. CDR3 nucleotides: TGTGCCAGCAGCTTGGGACAGGGGCCGACTGAAGCTTTCTTT. Its translation: CASSLGQGPTEAFF.

V and J are TRBV2 and TRBJ2-1; the match to TRBD2 covers 15 bases. The CDR3 contains 16 residues. CDR1 and CDR2 from the germline V gene are SNHLY and FYNNEI. With V trimmed by 5 bases and J by 8 bases, 7 bases remained unmatched. CDR3 sequence: CASSWTSGGAIYEQFF. CDR3 sequence (DNA): TGTGCCAGCAGTTGGACTAGCGGGGGGGCCATCTATGAGCAGTTCTTC.

The CDR3 here is CASSQDPGTQPQHF. The CDR3 DNA reads TGCGCCAGCAGCCAAGATCCGGGAACTCAGCCCCAGCATTTT. V usage is TRBV4-3 and J usage is TRBJ1-5; no clear D. Germline CDR1 reads LGHNA; CDR2 reads YSLEER. V was trimmed by 0 bases and J by 6 bases, leaving 9 bases between them. The CDR3 length is 14 residues.

The V call is TRBV27, the J call TRBJ1-6; TRBD1 agrees at 10 bases. CDR1 and CDR2 (germline): MNHEY, SMNVEV (reference sequence). The CDR3 covers 15 residues. Losses at the gene ends were 1 base for V and 8 bases for J; bases not matched to a gene: 2. The CDR3 spells CASSLFGTGDSPLHF. CDR3 bases: TGTGCCAGCAGTTTATTCGGGACAGGGGATTCACCCCTCCACTTT.

The chain recombines TRBV5-4 with TRBJ1-2, with TRBD1 matching over 9 bases. CDR3 length: 12 residues. CDR1 and CDR2 (germline): SGHNT, YYREEE (reference sequence). V was pared by 7 bases and J by 6 bases, with 4 bases of the junction left unmatched. The CDR3 spells CASRDRENGYTF. CDR3 DNA: TGTGCCAGCCGGGACAGGGAAAATGGCTACACCTTC.